The clone carrying this TCR beta chain appeared once. This sample was taken from a study of blood T cell repertoires in COVID-19. Study overall: Material from acute and convalescent COVID-19 was sourced from the United States, Italy and Spain.

Authors' analysis steps: Amplification from reference gene primers served as the basis for estimated nucleated cell counts. Sequenced by immunoSEQ multiplex PCR; TCRdb stores in-frame clones only, minus some. That table gives V, J and clone size, and the DNA gave D and trimming. Of about 69,000 clones in the sample, 75% to 80% were seen once. The receptor was isolated from a human donor in a cohort sampled during active COVID-19. Sequenced: peripheral blood.

CDR3 nucleotide sequence: TGTGCCAGCAGTCAGAGGTACAATGAGCAGTTCTTC. This encodes CASSQRYNEQFF. The chain has TRBV2 and TRBJ2-1; D is ambiguous. CDR3 size: 12 residues. Trimming pared 5 bases from V and 4 bases from J, leaving 6 bases between. Germline loops: CDR1 SNHLY, CDR2 FYNNEI.